This T cell receptor (beta chain) derives from a study of blood T cell repertoires in COVID-19. Study-level background: Acute-phase and convalescent COVID-19 samples originated in the United States, Italy and Spain.

Germline-derived CDR1 and CDR2 are LNHDA and SQIVND (reference sequence). The CDR3 covers 14 residues. Trimming removed 1 base at V and 0 bases at J, with 6 bases between. Source study methods: Nucleated cell counts were estimated from reference gene primer amplification. The repertoire was sequenced with immunoSEQ multiplex PCR; TCRdb's copy has only in-frame clones and lacks some. For V, J and clone size, that table is used; D and trimming come from the DNA. The sample lists roughly 51,000 clones; about 91% were seen once. The TCR comes from a woman aged 55-75 years with active or convalescent COVID-19. The sequenced sample consisted of peripheral blood. This chain links TRBV19 with TRBJ1-1; maybe TRBD1 (5 bases). The CDR3 region has the DNA TGTGCCAGTAGTATAGGGGGGGTGAACACTGAAGCTTTCTTT. Its protein is CASSIGGVNTEAFF. Combining the CDR3 with reference TRBV19 and TRBJ1-1 gives the whole variable domain DGGITQSPKYLFRKEGQNVTLSCEQNLNHDAMYWYRQDPGQGLRLIYYSQIVNDFQKGDIAEGYSVSREKKESFPLTVTSAQKNPTAFYLCASSIGGVNTEAFFGQGTRLTVV.